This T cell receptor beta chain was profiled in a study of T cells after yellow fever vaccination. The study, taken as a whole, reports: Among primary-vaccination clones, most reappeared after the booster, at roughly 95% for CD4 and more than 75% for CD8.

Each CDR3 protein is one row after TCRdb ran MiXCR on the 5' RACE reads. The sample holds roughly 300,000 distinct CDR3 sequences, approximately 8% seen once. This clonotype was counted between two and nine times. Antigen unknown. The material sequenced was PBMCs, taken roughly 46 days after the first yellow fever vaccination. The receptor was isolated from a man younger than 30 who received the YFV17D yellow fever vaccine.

Written as DNA, the CDR3 is TGTGCCAGCAGTTTAGGGGGGGCCCGAGGAGAGACCCAGTACTTC. Its protein product is CASSLGGARGETQYF. The chain recombines TRBV28 with TRBJ2-5; D may be TRBD2 (7 bases). This CDR3 region has 15 residues. Looked up from germline, CDR1 is MDHEN and CDR2 is SYDVKM. Trimming cost V 2 bases and J 4 bases, with 14 bases left between them.